This TCR beta chain was recorded in a study of monozygotic twins with inflammatory bowel disease. Study findings and constraints: Researchers reported no repertoire similarity difference between concordant and discordant twins, possibly from limited power. IBD patients had lower TCRbeta diversity (inverse Simpson) than healthy co-twins. Fewer shared clonotypes with others were found in IBD patients than in healthy twins, especially with disease activity.

As concerns this clonotype: The antigen is undetermined.

The length of the CDR3 is 16 residues. CDR1 MGHRA and CDR2 YSYEKL come from the germline V gene. A 6-nucleotide sample barcode was carried by the UMIs, which template switching added. TCRdb reprocessed the 5' RACE reads, keeping one entry per CDR3 protein, no DNA. The table lists 330,000 or so distinct CDR3 sequences. This clonotype was obtained from a human donor with ulcerative colitis or Crohn's disease, or a healthy co-twin of an affected twin (not recorded which). The chain combines TRBV4-1 with TRBJ2-7. Sequences were obtained from blood. CDR3 protein: CASSQGRGLLRYEQYF.